This TCR beta chain was recorded in a study of cytomegalovirus exposure and HLA in healthy donors. Whole-study context: From donors who were HLA-typed, an early data release held around 80 million unique TCRs.

A note on this clone: Its cognate antigen is unknown.

V was pared by 3 bases and J by 3 bases, with 19 bases between. This CDR3 contains 18 residues. Per germline, CDR1 SGHNT and CDR2 YYREEE (reference sequence). Findings and caveats of the study: The sole available immune exposure information was CMV serostatus. Being indistinguishable, some V segments were excluded, TRBV6-2 and TRBV6-3 among them.

In the PCR, 60 Vbeta and 13 Jbeta primers were used. Generated by immunoSEQ multiplex PCR, the TCRdb table keeps only in-frame clones and is missing some. The sample yields about 220,000 clones, 82% seen once. The sequence came from a woman between 35 and 50 years old in good health and CMV-seropositive. Sequencing input: PBMCs. The V call is TRBV5-4, the J call TRBJ1-6, with D maybe TRBD1 (6 bases). The CDR3 reads CASSSASTGSNYNSPLHF. CDR3 nucleotide sequence: TGTGCCAGCAGCTCCGCGTCAACAGGGAGTAACTATAATTCACCCCTCCACTTT.